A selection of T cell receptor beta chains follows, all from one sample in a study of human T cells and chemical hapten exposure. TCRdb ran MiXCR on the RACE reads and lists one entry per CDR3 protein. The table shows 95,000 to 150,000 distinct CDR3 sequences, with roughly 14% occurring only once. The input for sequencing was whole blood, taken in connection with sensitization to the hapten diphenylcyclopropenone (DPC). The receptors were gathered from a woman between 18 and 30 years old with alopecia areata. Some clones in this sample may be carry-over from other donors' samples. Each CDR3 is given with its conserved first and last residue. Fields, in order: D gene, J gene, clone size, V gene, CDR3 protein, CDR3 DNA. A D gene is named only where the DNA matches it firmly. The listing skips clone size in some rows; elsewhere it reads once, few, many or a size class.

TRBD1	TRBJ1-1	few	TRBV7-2	CASSLVRGGGEAFF	TGTGCCAGCAGCTTAGTTCGGGGAGGGGGCGAAGCTTTCTTT
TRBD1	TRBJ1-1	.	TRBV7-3	CASSPGTGTEAFF	TGTGCCAGCAGCCCTGGGACAGGGACTGAAGCTTTCTTT
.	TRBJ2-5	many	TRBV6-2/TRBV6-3	CASSQLTEAPYQETQYF	TGTGCCAGCAGTCAACTTACAGAAGCCCCGTACCAAGAGACCCAGTACTTC
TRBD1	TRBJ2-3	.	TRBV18	CASSPRQGGTDTQYF	TGTGCCAGCTCACCCAGACAGGGTGGCACAGATACGCAGTATTTT
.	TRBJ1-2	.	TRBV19	CASSPRTSRGYTF	TGTGCCAGTAGTCCACGGACTTCTCGGGGCTACACCTTC
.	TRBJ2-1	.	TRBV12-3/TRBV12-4	CASGSNEQFF	TGTGCCAGTGGATCCAATGAGCAGTTCTTC
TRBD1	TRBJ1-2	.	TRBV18	CASSTLDRGYGYTF	TGTGCCAGCTCAACCCTTGACAGGGGCTATGGCTACACCTTC
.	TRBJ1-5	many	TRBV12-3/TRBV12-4	CASRITGRNQPQHF	TGTGCCAGCAGGATCACGGGTCGCAATCAGCCCCAGCATTTT
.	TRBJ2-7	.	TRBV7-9	CASSPRPGLPDTELSYEQYF	TGTGCCAGCAGCCCGAGGCCGGGACTCCCCGACACTGAGCTCTCCTACGAGCAGTACTTC
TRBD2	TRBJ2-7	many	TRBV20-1	CSARVSTSGFYEQYF	TGCAGTGCTAGAGTCAGCACTAGCGGTTTCTACGAGCAGTACTTC
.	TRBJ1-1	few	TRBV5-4	CASSLGRRSGTEAFF	TGTGCCAGCAGCTTGGGGAGGAGAAGCGGAACTGAAGCTTTCTTT
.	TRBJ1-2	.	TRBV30	CAWSPLNGYTF	TGTGCCTGGAGTCCCCTAAATGGCTACACCTTC
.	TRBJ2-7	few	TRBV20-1	CSARTGASVFDEQYF	TGCAGTGCTAGGACGGGGGCCTCTGTCTTCGACGAGCAGTACTTC
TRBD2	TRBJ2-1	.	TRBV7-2	CASSDGGAYNEQFF	TGTGCCAGCAGCGACGGGGGGGCCTACAATGAGCAGTTCTTC
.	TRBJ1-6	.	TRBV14	CASRGGGYDNSPLHF	TGTGCCAGCAGAGGCGGGGGTTATGACAATTCACCCCTCCACTTT
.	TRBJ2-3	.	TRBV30	CAWLGSGDTQYF	TGTGCCTGGTTGGGTTCAGGTGATACGCAGTATTTT
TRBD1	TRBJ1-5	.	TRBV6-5	CASKQGNQPQHF	TGTGCCAGCAAACAGGGGAATCAGCCCCAGCATTTT
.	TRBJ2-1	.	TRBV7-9	CASLGGASSYNEQFF	TGTGCCAGCCTTGGGGGGGCCAGCTCCTACAATGAGCAGTTCTTC
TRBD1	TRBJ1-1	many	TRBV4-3	CASSRTGGTEAFF	TGCGCCAGCAGCCGTACAGGGGGCACTGAAGCTTTCTTT
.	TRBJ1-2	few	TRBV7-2	CASTKDGRNYGYTF	TGTGCCAGCACCAAAGATGGGCGTAACTATGGCTACACCTTC
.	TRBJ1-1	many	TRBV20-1	CSARGQNTEAFF	TGCAGTGCTAGAGGGCAGAACACTGAAGCTTTCTTT
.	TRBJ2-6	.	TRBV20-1	CSARRGGDVLTF	TGCAGTGCTAGAAGGGGAGGCGACGTCCTGACTTTC
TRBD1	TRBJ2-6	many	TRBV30	CAWIQGANGANVLTF	TGTGCCTGGATACAGGGGGCGAACGGGGCCAACGTCCTGACTTTC
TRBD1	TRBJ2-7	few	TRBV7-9	CASSYGQGPYEQYF	TGTGCCAGCAGCTACGGACAGGGCCCCTACGAGCAGTACTTC
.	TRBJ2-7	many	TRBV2	CASRENSYEQYF	TGTGCCAGCAGGGAGAACTCCTACGAGCAGTACTTC
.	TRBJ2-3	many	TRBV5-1	CASSLDPVTDTQYF	TGCGCCAGCAGCTTGGATCCAGTAACAGATACGCAGTATTTT
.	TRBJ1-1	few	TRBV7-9	CASSRTGLNAFF	TGTGCCAGCAGTCGAACAGGGTTGAACGCTTTCTTT
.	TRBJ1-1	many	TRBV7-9	CASSLVERGRTEAFF	TGTGCCAGCAGCTTAGTGGAGCGGGGCCGCACTGAAGCTTTCTTT
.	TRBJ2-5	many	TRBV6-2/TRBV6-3	CATSIGQETQYF	TGTGCCACCAGCATCGGCCAAGAGACCCAGTACTTC
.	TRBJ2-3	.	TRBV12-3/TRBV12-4	CASSRDGTDTQYF	TGTGCCAGCAGCCGGGACGGTACAGATACGCAGTATTTT
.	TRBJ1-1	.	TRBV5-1	CASRLTYLNTEAFF	TGCGCCAGCAGGCTCACCTACTTGAACACTGAAGCTTTCTTT
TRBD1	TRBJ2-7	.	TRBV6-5	CASSYYAGGEDEQYF	TGTGCCAGCAGTTACTATGCAGGGGGTGAGGACGAGCAGTACTTC
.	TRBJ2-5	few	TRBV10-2	CASSASEGTQYF	TGCGCCAGCAGTGCATCCGAAGGGACCCAGTACTTC
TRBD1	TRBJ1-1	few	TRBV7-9	CASGLMGRGLNTEAFF	TGTGCCAGCGGGCTTATGGGCAGGGGGCTGAACACTGAAGCTTTCTTT
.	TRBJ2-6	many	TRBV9	CASSHDRGGAGANVLTF	TGTGCCAGCAGCCACGACAGGGGAGGGGCTGGGGCCAACGTCCTGACTTTC
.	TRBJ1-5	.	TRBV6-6	CANKTGSNQPQHF	TGTGCCAACAAAACAGGTAGCAATCAGCCCCAGCATTTT
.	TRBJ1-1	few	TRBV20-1	CSTWGMNTEAFF	TGCAGTACTTGGGGGATGAACACTGAAGCTTTCTTT
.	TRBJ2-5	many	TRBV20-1	CSASRDLPQYF	TGCAGTGCTAGCCGGGACCTACCCCAGTACTTC
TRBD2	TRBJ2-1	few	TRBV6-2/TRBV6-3	CASRPPGLAGGPAFF	TGTGCCAGCAGGCCCCCGGGACTAGCGGGGGGGCCTGCGTTCTTC
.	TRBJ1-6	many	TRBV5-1	CASSLGGTENSPLHF	TGCGCCAGCAGCTTGGGGGGGACCGAGAATTCACCCCTCCACTTT
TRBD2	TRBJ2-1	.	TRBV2	CASSLTLRGAYNEQFF	TGTGCCAGCTCCCTGACGCTACGGGGGGCCTACAATGAGCAGTTCTTC
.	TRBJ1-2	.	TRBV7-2	CASSEYFGYTF	TGTGCCAGCAGCGAATACTTTGGCTACACCTTC
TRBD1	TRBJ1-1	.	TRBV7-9	CASSFQTGGGTEAFF	TGTGCCAGCAGCTTCCAGACAGGGGGCGGCACTGAAGCTTTCTTT
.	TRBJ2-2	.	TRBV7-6	CASSSRLAQNTGELFF	TGTGCCAGCAGCTCCCGGCTAGCCCAGAACACCGGGGAGCTGTTTTTT
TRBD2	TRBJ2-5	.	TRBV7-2	CASSVTSGVRETQYF	TGTGCCAGCAGCGTGACTAGCGGGGTACGAGAGACCCAGTACTTC
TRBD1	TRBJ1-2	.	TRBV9	CASRSTYRQGGNYGYTF	TGTGCCAGCAGATCTACTTATCGACAGGGAGGTAACTATGGCTACACCTTC